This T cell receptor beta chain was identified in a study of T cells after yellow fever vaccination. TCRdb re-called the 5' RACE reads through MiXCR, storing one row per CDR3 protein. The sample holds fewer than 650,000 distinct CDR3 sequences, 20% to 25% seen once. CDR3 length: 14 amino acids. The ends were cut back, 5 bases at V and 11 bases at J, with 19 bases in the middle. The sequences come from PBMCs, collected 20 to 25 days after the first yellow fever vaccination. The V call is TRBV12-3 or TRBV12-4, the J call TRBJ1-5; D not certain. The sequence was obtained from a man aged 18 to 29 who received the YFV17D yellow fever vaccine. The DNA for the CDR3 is TGTGCCAGCAGTCCCCCTACCGGGCCCGGCACCCAGCATTTT. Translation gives CASSPPTGPGTQHF.